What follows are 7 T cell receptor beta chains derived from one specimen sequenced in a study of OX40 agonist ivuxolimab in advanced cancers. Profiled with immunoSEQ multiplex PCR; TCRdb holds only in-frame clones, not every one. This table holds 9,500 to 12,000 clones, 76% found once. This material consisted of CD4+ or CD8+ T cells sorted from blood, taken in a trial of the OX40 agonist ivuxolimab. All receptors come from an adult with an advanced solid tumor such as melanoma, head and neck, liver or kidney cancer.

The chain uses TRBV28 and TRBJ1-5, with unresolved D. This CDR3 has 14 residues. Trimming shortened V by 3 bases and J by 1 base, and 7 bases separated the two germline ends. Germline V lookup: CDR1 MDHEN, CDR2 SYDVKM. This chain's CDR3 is CASSFLTSNQPQHF. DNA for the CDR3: TGTGCCAGCAGTTTTTTGACAAGCAATCAGCCCCAGCATTTT.

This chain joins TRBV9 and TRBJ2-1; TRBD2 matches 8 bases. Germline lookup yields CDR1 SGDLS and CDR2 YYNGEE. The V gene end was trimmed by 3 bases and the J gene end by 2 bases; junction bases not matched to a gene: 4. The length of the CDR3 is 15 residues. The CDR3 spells CASSASGGTYNEQFF. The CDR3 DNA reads TGTGCCAGCAGCGCCAGCGGGGGTACCTACAATGAGCAGTTCTTC.

CDR3 residues: CTSSLRTWPEAFF. CDR3 in DNA: TGCACCAGCAGCCTCCGTACCTGGCCTGAAGCTTTCTTT. V gene TRBV1 combines with J gene TRBJ1-1; TRBD1, the table's D call, lacks a check against the DNA. TRBV1 corresponds to a pseudogene. This CDR3 contains 13 residues.

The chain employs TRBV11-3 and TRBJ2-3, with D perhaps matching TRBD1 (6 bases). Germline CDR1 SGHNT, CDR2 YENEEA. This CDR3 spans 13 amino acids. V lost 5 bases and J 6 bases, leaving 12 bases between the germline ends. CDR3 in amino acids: CASSDRLGDTQYF. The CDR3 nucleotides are TGTGCCAGCAGCGACAGGTTAGGTGATACGCAGTATTTT.

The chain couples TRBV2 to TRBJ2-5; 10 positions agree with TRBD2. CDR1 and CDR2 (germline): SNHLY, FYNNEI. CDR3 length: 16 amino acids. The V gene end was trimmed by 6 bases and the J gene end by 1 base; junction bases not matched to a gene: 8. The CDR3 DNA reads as TGTGCCAGCAGGGATACTAGCGGGGCCCCCCAAGAGACCCAGTACTTC. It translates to CASRDTSGAPQETQYF.

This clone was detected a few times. The CDR3 region is CASSQDQRGTYEQYF. The DNA for the CDR3 is TGTGCCAGCAGCCAAGATCAGCGGGGGACCTACGAGCAGTACTTC. V and J are TRBV4-2 and TRBJ2-7; 8 bases are shared with TRBD2. Germline V gene sequence: CDR1 LGHNA, CDR2 YNFKEQ. After removal of 0 bases from V and 2 bases from J, the junction contained 3 bases not matched to a gene. The CDR3 has 15 amino acids.

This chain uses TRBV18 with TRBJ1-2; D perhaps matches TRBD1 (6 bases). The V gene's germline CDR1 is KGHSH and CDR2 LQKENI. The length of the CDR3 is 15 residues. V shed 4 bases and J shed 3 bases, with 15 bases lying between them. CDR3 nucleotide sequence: TGTGCCAGCTCACTCCGACAGGAGACTTACTATGGCTACACCTTC. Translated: CASSLRQETYYGYTF.